Detailed here is one TCR beta chain. The data were obtained in a study of blood T cell repertoires in COVID-19. This CDR3 is built from 16 residues. CDR1 is MNHEY and CDR2 is SVGAGI in the germline V gene. With V trimmed by 4 bases and J by 2 bases, 10 bases remained unmatched. As handled by the study authors: Using reference gene primer amplification, nucleated cell counts were estimated. Some clones are missing from TCRdb's copy, which holds only in-frame ones; the method was immunoSEQ multiplex PCR. V and J calls and clone size are as listed in that table; D and trimming were resolved from the DNA. The profile covers about 160,000 clones, with over 85% appearing a single time and roughly 2% taken by the ten largest.

The clonotype originates from a woman aged 55-75 years with COVID-19, enrolled during active disease. The J gene is TRBJ2-7, the V gene TRBV6-5, with 8 bases that match TRBD1. Sequencing input: peripheral blood. CDR3 sequence (DNA): TGTGCCAGCAGTTCCCCCCGGACAGGGACAACCTACGAGCAGTACTTC. Amino acid sequence: CASSSPRTGTTYEQYF.